This TCR beta chain was profiled in a study of T cell repertoires in cytomegalovirus infection. Study-wide context: CMV epitopes that were recently identified and HLA-C-restricted were used alongside well-studied HLA-B-restricted ones. The public TCR beta signatures pointed to both CMV infection and matching HLA type. Overall study results and limits: The ex vivo response was dominated by HLA-C-restricted CMV-specific TCR beta clonotypes. Carriers of CMV plus the relevant HLA were identified by cumulative public TCR beta family frequency.

One entry per CDR3 protein, called by TCRdb with MiXCR from the reads. The sample contains 450,000 to 600,000 distinct CDR3 sequences, about 39% of which appear only once. Concerning this clonotype itself: Its antigen is unidentified.

Trimming took off 7 bases at V and 1 base at J, with 11 bases between the two ends. The CDR3 runs to 13 residues. Per germline, CDR1 SGHTA and CDR2 FQGNSA. The sample in question was cultured PBMCs, obtained from culture after CMV antigen stimulation. The gene calls are TRBV7-2 and TRBJ2-7; D not resolved. The sequence came from a human donor in good health (CMV status not recorded). Some clones in this sample may be carry-over from other donors' samples. This CDR3 is CASTLIGSYEQYF. The CDR3, as DNA: TGTGCCAGCACACTGATCGGGTCCTACGAGCAGTACTTC.